One sample yielded the 14 T cell receptor beta chains listed below, sequenced in a study of cytomegalovirus exposure and HLA in healthy donors. TCRdb's table, derived via immunoSEQ multiplex PCR, lists solely in-frame clones and lacks some. The data contain 97,000 or so clones, 70% to 90% of them seen just once; the ten biggest clones take up roughly 3.9%. What was sequenced was PBMCs. The source of these receptors is a woman aged 25 to 39 in good health and CMV-seronegative.

J is TRBJ2-7 and V is TRBV29-1; perhaps TRBD1 as D (6 bases). The ends were cut back, 4 bases at V and 1 base at J, with 14 bases in the middle. The CDR3 sequence is 14 residues long. Germline-derived CDR1 and CDR2 are SQVTM and ANQGSEA. CDR3 loop: CSVGTGYGSYEQYF. The CDR3 DNA reads TGCAGCGTTGGTACAGGGTACGGTTCCTACGAGCAGTACTTC.

V and J are TRBV5-1 and TRBJ2-2; 12 nucleotides align to TRBD1. The CDR3 sequence is 17 residues long. V was pared by 2 bases and J by 6 bases, with 8 bases of the junction left unmatched. The germline V gene has CDR1 SGHRS and CDR2 YFSETQ. The CDR3 sequence: CASSFSPGQGASGELFF. CDR3 bases: TGCGCCAGCAGCTTCTCCCCGGGACAGGGGGCGTCCGGGGAGCTGTTTTTT.

This clone has only one observation. The chain carries TRBV9 and TRBJ2-1; the match to TRBD1 covers 9 bases. This CDR3 contains 15 residues. Germline CDR1 is SGDLS and CDR2 is YYNGEE. V was clipped by 6 bases and J by 7 bases; unmatched bases: 11. CDR3 DNA: TGTGCCAGCACTGAACGGGACAGGGCTTCAAATGAGCAGTTCTTC. Translated, it gives CASTERDRASNEQFF. The variable domain in full, completed from reference TRBV9 and TRBJ2-1, reads DSGVTQTPKHLITATGQRVTLRCSPRSGDLSVYWYQQSLDQGLQFLIQYYNGEERAKGNILERFSAQQFPDLHSELNLSSLELGDSALYFCASTERDRASNEQFFGPGTRLTVL.

The chain employs TRBV7-8 and TRBJ1-2; TRBD1 agrees at 10 bases. Germline V gene lookup returns CDR1 SGHVS and CDR2 FQNEAQ. The CDR3 is made up of 14 amino acids. The junction had 0 bases not matched to a gene; V was cut back by 1 base and J by 4 bases. CDR3 DNA sequence: TGTGCCAGCAGCTTAGGGACAGGGGGCTATGGCTACACCTTC. It translates to CASSLGTGGYGYTF.

The rearrangement uses TRBV28 and TRBJ2-2; 10 nucleotides agree with TRBD2. This CDR3 is 16 amino acids long. Germline trimming cut 3 bases from V and 7 bases from J; bases unmatched to any gene: 8. Germline V lookup: CDR1 MDHEN, CDR2 SYDVKM. The CDR3 nucleotides are TGTGCCAGCAGTTTCCGCCCTAGCGGGAGCGGCGGGGAGCTGTTTTTT. This sequence encodes CASSFRPSGSGGELFF.

The rearrangement links TRBV9 to TRBJ2-1, with 7 bases matching TRBD2. Trimming removed 5 bases from V and 7 bases from J; junction bases left unmatched: 9. This CDR3 is built from 14 residues. The germline V gene has CDR1 SGDLS and CDR2 YYNGEE. The CDR3 protein is CASSAGGLGNEQFF. CDR3 bases: TGTGCCAGCAGTGCCGGGGGGTTGGGGAATGAGCAGTTCTTC.

The CDR3 sequence is CSVYGQAYNEQFF. The CDR3 DNA reads as TGCAGCGTTTACGGACAGGCGTACAATGAGCAGTTCTTC. The chain recombines TRBV29-1 with TRBJ2-1, with TRBD1 identical over 7 bases. The length of the CDR3 is 13 residues. V shed 5 bases and J 4 bases; nucleotides not matched to a gene: 5. Per the germline V gene, CDR1 is SQVTM and CDR2 is ANQGSEA.

CDR3 nucleotides: TGTGCCAGCAGTACTGTCGGGCGGGAGACAGATACGCAGTATTTT. Protein sequence: CASSTVGRETDTQYF. The chain combines TRBV28 with TRBJ2-3, with TRBD2 matching over 7 bases. Unmatched junction bases numbered 8, after V lost 5 bases and J lost 3 bases. The CDR3 runs 15 residues. The germline gives CDR1 MDHEN, CDR2 SYDVKM.

This rearrangement joins TRBV7-2 to TRBJ2-7; D might be TRBD2 (5 bases). V lost 0 bases, J lost 2 bases, and 11 bases lay in between. CDR1 SGHTA and CDR2 FQGNSA come from the germline V gene. CDR3 length: 15 residues. CDR3 nucleotides: TGTGCCAGCAGCTTAGCTGCCAGCGGAACCTACGAGCAGTACTTC. It is translated as CASSLAASGTYEQYF.

The chain carries TRBV4-1 and TRBJ1-1, with 7 bases that match TRBD1. The J segment lost 0 bases and the V segment lost 3 bases, leaving 7 bases of the junction unmatched. This CDR3 is 16 amino acids long. Germline CDR1 reads MGHRA; CDR2 reads YSYEKL. The CDR3 region has the DNA TGCGCCAGCAGCCACCGACTGACAGGGATGAACACTGAAGCTTTCTTT. Protein sequence: CASSHRLTGMNTEAFF.

This clone showed up just a few times. The chain combines TRBV28 with TRBJ2-1; TRBD2 might be the D (6 bases). The V gene's germline CDR1 is MDHEN and CDR2 SYDVKM. V lost 5 bases, J lost 0 bases, and 17 bases lay in between. The CDR3 runs to 17 residues. CDR3 sequence reads: CASSPLGLRGSYNEQFF. The CDR3 bases are TGTGCCAGCAGTCCCCTGGGTTTGCGGGGCTCCTACAATGAGCAGTTCTTC.

With regard to this clone: At the DNA level, this CDR3 is encoded by other sequences in the same sample as well. The genes are TRBV29-1 and TRBJ1-1, with 8 nucleotides matching TRBD1. The CDR3 totals 13 residues. Germline CDR1 and CDR2: SQVTM and ANQGSEA. Trimming took 6 bases from V and 4 from J; bases not matched to a gene: 7. This CDR3 is CSVAGGLGTEAFF. In DNA, the CDR3 is TGCAGCGTCGCAGGGGGCCTCGGCACTGAAGCTTTCTTT. Looking up the rest from reference TRBV29-1 and TRBJ1-1 gives the full variable domain: SAVISQKPSRDICQRGTSLTIQCQVDSQVTMMFWYRQQPGQSLTLIATANQGSEATYESGFVIDKFPISRPNLTFSTLTVSNMSPEDSSIYLCSVAGGLGTEAFFGQGTRLTVV.

As DNA, the CDR3 is TGCGCCAGCAGCTTGGAGAGTACAGATACGCAGTATTTT. Protein sequence: CASSLESTDTQYF. The chain combines TRBV5-1 with TRBJ2-3; D is ambiguous. Trimming left V 0 bases short and J 3 bases short, with 5 bases between. CDR1 and CDR2 (germline): SGHRS, YFSETQ. The CDR3 runs 13 residues.

This chain connects TRBV7-2 to TRBJ2-3; D is unclear. Germline V gene sequence: CDR1 SGHTA, CDR2 FQGNSA. The CDR3 has 16 amino acids. V gave up 2 bases and J gave up 2 bases, with 14 bases separating them. This chain's CDR3 is CASSLQTLRVTDTQYF. The CDR3 coding sequence is TGTGCCAGCAGCTTACAAACTTTGCGAGTCACAGATACGCAGTATTTT.